A selection of T cell receptor beta chains follows, all from one sample in a study of T cell changes during pregnancy in multiple sclerosis. The repertoire was sequenced with immunoSEQ multiplex PCR; TCRdb's copy has only in-frame clones and lacks some. The table includes under 85,000 clones, approximately 89% detected once. Sequencing was performed on peripheral blood, taken in the third trimester of pregnancy. Receptors were obtained from a female donor in good health, enrolled as a control in a pregnancy study. Each CDR3 is given with its conserved first and last residue.

CASSPNEQFF | TRBV7-9
CASSLSPRTGGNEQFF | TRBV7-3
CASSLQGSYNEQFF | TRBV19
CASQGAYSPLHF | TRBV28
CATKTASEANEQYF | TRBV15
CASGLVRTGRGRDTEAFF | TRBV12-5
CASSTWTGVYYEQYF | TRBV7-2
CATSRDRGIDSPLHF | TRBV15
CATEDRGKDSNQPQHF | TRBV15
CASSIPSSPNSEQFF | TRBV7-8
CASSPGGTDTQYF | TRBV9
CASSRGSVADTQYF | TRBV19
CAWRSMGRNTEAFF | TRBV30
CASSEGANEQFF | TRBV7-3
CASRTGEKLFF | TRBV5-1
CASSGTSGGAREQFF | TRBV11-2
CASSLAGTNTGELFF | TRBV5-4
CAWNRGQEALGAFF | TRBV30
CASGEAAYEQYF | TRBV2
CASSLVTRGNEQYF | TRBV7-2
CASSLGGQLYEQYF | TRBV5-1
CATSAGTNSPLHF | TRBV15
CASSAQTGDTEAFF | TRBV9
CASSPFDGSKRGEQYF | TRBV18
CASSVGQGGTEAFF | TRBV9
CSASGPDIQYF | TRBV20-1
CASSLAGGNNEQFF | TRBV5-6
CASSSWTDHTGELFF | TRBV13
CASSLRAGNTIYF | TRBV27
CASSFRGSSTDTQYF | TRBV5-6
CSVEWAGGRYEQYF | TRBV29-1
CASSQGRDTDTQYF | TRBV9
CASSMGQGAAEAFF | TRBV5-1
CASSFPGTPPYGYTF | TRBV7-2
CASSARQGPYEQYF | TRBV7-2
CASSLQNTGELFF | TRBV9
CASSFPGNEQFF | TRBV7-9
CASSQQGQSSYEQYF | TRBV7-3
CASSSDRALPEAFF | TRBV7-2
CASSLTSGGNNEQFF | TRBV5-1
CASSQDSPGQGAEKLFF | TRBV4-2
CASSTEPGNTIYF | TRBV11-2